Below, 6 T cell receptor beta chains from the same sample are listed, as sequenced in a study of blood T cell repertoires in COVID-19. The repertoire was sequenced with immunoSEQ multiplex PCR; TCRdb's copy has only in-frame clones and lacks some. This sample has 200,000 to 300,000 clones; about 90% occur once, and the top ten carry 3% to 4%. Sequencing input: peripheral blood. The source is a middle-aged woman with acute or convalescent COVID-19.

V gene TRBV6-6 combines with J gene TRBJ2-1, with 8 bases identical to TRBD1. Germline CDR1 MNHNY, CDR2 SVGAGI (reference sequence). The CDR3 runs to 14 residues. Unmatched junction bases numbered 17, after V lost 7 bases and J lost 15 bases. The CDR3 loop is CASILSAGTGTPFF. CDR3 nucleotide sequence: TGTGCCAGCATTCTCTCCGCGGGGACAGGTACTCCGTTCTTC.

The chain links TRBV27 to TRBJ1-2, with D possibly being TRBD1 (6 bases). CDR1 is MNHEY and CDR2 is SMNVEV in the germline V gene (reference sequence). The length of the CDR3 is 15 residues. The V end lost 4 bases, the J end lost 3 bases, and 15 bases lay between the germline ends. This chain's CDR3 is CASSYYPGQDYGYTF. DNA of the CDR3: TGTGCCAGCAGTTACTATCCGGGACAAGACTATGGCTACACCTTC.

The rearrangement links TRBV29-1 to TRBJ2-1; TRBD1 agrees at 8 bases. With 7 bases clipped from V and 5 bases from J, the junction kept 1 base outside the gene matches. This CDR3 has 11 amino acids. In germline, CDR1 is SQVTM, CDR2 ANQGSEA. The CDR3 DNA reads as TGCAGCGCACAGGGGGACAATGAGCAGTTCTTC. Encoded protein: CSAQGDNEQFF.

The rearrangement links TRBV15 to TRBJ2-4; TRBD1 might be the D (6 bases). The germline gives CDR1 LNHNV, CDR2 YYDKDF (reference sequence). The CDR3 sequence is 14 residues long. Trimming took 1 base from V and 8 from J, leaving 12 bases between them. Here the CDR3 DNA reads TGTGCCACCAGCAGAGTGGGGGCGGTTGACATTCAGTACTTC. The encoded protein is CATSRVGAVDIQYF. The whole variable domain, remainder taken from reference TRBV15 and TRBJ2-4, is DAMVIQNPRYQVTQFGKPVTLSCSQTLNHNVMYWYQQKSSQAPKLLFHYYDKDFNNEADTPDNFQSRRPNTSFCFLDIRSPGLGDTAMYLCATSRVGAVDIQYFGAGTRLSVL.

The chain combines TRBV19 with TRBJ1-5; perhaps TRBD1 as D (5 bases). V was pared by 7 bases and J by 5 bases, with 18 bases between. The CDR3 has 15 residues. Germline values: CDR1 LNHDA, CDR2 SQIVND (reference sequence). The CDR3 DNA is TGTGCCAGTACCAAGTATGGGGGGGGAGATCAGCCCCAGCATTTT. This codes for CASTKYGGGDQPQHF. Full variable domain (missing parts from reference TRBV19 and TRBJ1-5): DGGITQSPKYLFRKEGQNVTLSCEQNLNHDAMYWYRQDPGQGLRLIYYSQIVNDFQKGDIAEGYSVSREKKESFPLTVTSAQKNPTAFYLCASTKYGGGDQPQHFGDGTRLSIL.

The chain carries TRBV3-1 (or the pseudogene TRBV3-2) and TRBJ1-2, with D possibly being TRBD1 (6 bases). The germline V gene encodes CDR1 LGHDT and CDR2 YNNKEL (reference sequence). Trimming left V 0 bases short and J 4 bases short, with 12 bases between. This CDR3 is 15 amino acids long. Here the CDR3 reads CASSQDGGRSYGYTF. As DNA, the CDR3 is TGTGCCAGCAGCCAAGACGGGGGGCGAAGCTATGGCTACACCTTC.